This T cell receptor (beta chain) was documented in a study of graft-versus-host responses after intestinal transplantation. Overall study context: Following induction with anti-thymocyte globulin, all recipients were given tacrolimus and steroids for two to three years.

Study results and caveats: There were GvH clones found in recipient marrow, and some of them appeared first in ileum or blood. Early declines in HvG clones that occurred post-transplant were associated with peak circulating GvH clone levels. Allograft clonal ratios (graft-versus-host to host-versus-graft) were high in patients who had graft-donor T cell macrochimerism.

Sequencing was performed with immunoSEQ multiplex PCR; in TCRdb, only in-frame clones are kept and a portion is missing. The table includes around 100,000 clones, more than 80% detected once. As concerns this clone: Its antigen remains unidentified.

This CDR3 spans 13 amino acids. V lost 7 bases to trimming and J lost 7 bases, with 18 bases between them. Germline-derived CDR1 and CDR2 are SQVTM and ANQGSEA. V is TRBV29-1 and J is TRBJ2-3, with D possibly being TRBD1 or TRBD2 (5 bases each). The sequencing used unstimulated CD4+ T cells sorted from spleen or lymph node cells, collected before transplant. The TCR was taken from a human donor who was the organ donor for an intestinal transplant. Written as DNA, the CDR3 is TGCAGCGCCGACCCGGGACCGGGCTATACGCAGTATTTT. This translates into CSADPGPGYTQYF.